This is a list of T cell receptor beta chains from one sample in a study of shared clonotypes between healthy human individuals. Using immunoSEQ multiplex PCR, the repertoire was profiled, and TCRdb retains in-frame clones only, with some absent. The table has around 2.5 million clones, 90% to 95% seen once. Material for sequencing was naive CD4+ T cells from PBMCs. The origin of the receptors is a man aged 18-30 years in good health. Some clones in this sample may be carry-over from other donors' samples. Each CDR3 is given with its conserved first and last residue. Fields, in order: clone size, CDR3 length, V gene, J gene, D gene, CDR3 protein, CDR3 DNA. D genes are given only for firm matches. Size tells how often a clone was seen (once, few, many) or the class of an expanded clone, and some rows leave it out.

clone_size: NA; cdr3_length: 13; v_call: TRBV7-8; j_call: TRBJ2-2; d_call: NA; cdr3_aa: CASAQGRTGELFF; cdr3_nt: TGTGCCAGCGCACAGGGACGCACCGGGGAGCTGTTTTTT
clone_size: NA; cdr3_length: 13; v_call: TRBV10-3; j_call: TRBJ1-4; d_call: NA; cdr3_aa: CATRTELNEKLFF; cdr3_nt: TGTGCCACCAGGACAGAGCTTAATGAAAAACTGTTTTTT
clone_size: NA; cdr3_length: 12; v_call: TRBV6-6; j_call: TRBJ1-1; d_call: NA; cdr3_aa: CASTWGNTEAFF; cdr3_nt: TGTGCCAGCACTTGGGGGAACACTGAAGCTTTCTTT
clone_size: NA; cdr3_length: 14; v_call: TRBV23-1; j_call: TRBJ1-2; d_call: NA; cdr3_aa: CASSQSKRENGYTF; cdr3_nt: TGCGCCAGCAGTCAATCGAAGAGAGAGAATGGCTACACCTTC
clone_size: NA; cdr3_length: 12; v_call: TRBV2; j_call: TRBJ2-7; d_call: NA; cdr3_aa: CASSESRYEQYF; cdr3_nt: TGTGCCAGCAGTGAAAGCCGGTACGAGCAGTACTTC
clone_size: NA; cdr3_length: 14; v_call: TRBV30; j_call: TRBJ2-3; d_call: NA; cdr3_aa: CAWSGGTSTDTQYF; cdr3_nt: TGTGCCTGGAGTGGGGGAACTAGCACAGATACGCAGTATTTT
clone_size: NA; cdr3_length: 14; v_call: TRBV7-8; j_call: TRBJ2-7; d_call: NA; cdr3_aa: CASSWNPSGYEQYF; cdr3_nt: TGTGCCAGCAGCTGGAACCCCTCCGGCTACGAGCAGTACTTC
clone_size: NA; cdr3_length: 15; v_call: TRBV15; j_call: TRBJ2-7; d_call: NA; cdr3_aa: CATSRDPVSSYEQYF; cdr3_nt: TGTGCCACCAGCAGAGATCCGGTCAGCTCCTACGAGCAGTACTTC
clone_size: NA; cdr3_length: 9; v_call: TRBV20-1; j_call: TRBJ2-1; d_call: NA; cdr3_aa: CSGDNEQFF; cdr3_nt: TGCAGCGGGGACAATGAGCAGTTCTTC
clone_size: NA; cdr3_length: 19; v_call: TRBV7-8; j_call: TRBJ2-1; d_call: TRBD1; cdr3_aa: CASSLSMTGARNIDNEQFF; cdr3_nt: TGTGCCAGCAGCTTAAGTATGACAGGGGCCCGGAACATTGACAATGAGCAGTTCTTC
clone_size: NA; cdr3_length: 14; v_call: TRBV7-2; j_call: TRBJ2-7; d_call: TRBD1; cdr3_aa: CASSSGQRVGEQYF; cdr3_nt: TGTGCCAGCAGCTCGGGACAGCGTGTGGGCGAGCAGTACTTC
clone_size: few; cdr3_length: 14; v_call: TRBV10-3; j_call: TRBJ2-3; d_call: TRBD2; cdr3_aa: CAISLGLATDTQYF; cdr3_nt: TGTGCCATCAGCCTGGGACTAGCGACAGATACGCAGTATTTT
clone_size: NA; cdr3_length: 12; v_call: TRBV30; j_call: TRBJ1-1; d_call: NA; cdr3_aa: CAWSPIRGQAFF; cdr3_nt: TGTGCCTGGAGTCCCATACGGGGGCAAGCTTTCTTT
clone_size: NA; cdr3_length: 14; v_call: TRBV7-2; j_call: TRBJ1-1; d_call: NA; cdr3_aa: CASSESGGGSEAFF; cdr3_nt: TGTGCCAGCAGTGAATCCGGTGGGGGATCTGAAGCTTTCTTT
clone_size: NA; cdr3_length: 15; v_call: TRBV25-1; j_call: TRBJ1-1; d_call: TRBD1; cdr3_aa: CASSLRDRPNTEAFF; cdr3_nt: TGTGCCAGCAGTTTACGGGACAGACCGAACACTGAAGCTTTCTTT
clone_size: NA; cdr3_length: 13; v_call: TRBV5-3; j_call: TRBJ2-7; d_call: NA; cdr3_aa: CARKNRESYEQYF; cdr3_nt: TGTGCCAGAAAAAACAGGGAGTCCTACGAGCAGTACTTC